Listed below are T cell receptor beta chains from one sample, sequenced in a study of blood T cells in healthy people across ages. TCRdb reprocessed the 5' RACE reads via MiXCR and lists one record per CDR3 protein. The data show fewer than 950,000 distinct CDR3 sequences, approximately 53% seen once. The sequencing sample was made of blood. The receptors were sampled from a man aged 80 or over in good health. The CDR3 runs from the conserved cysteine through the conserved F or W. D genes are given only for firm matches. Where a row states a size, it is once, few, many or the class of an expanded clone; other rows omit it.

v_call	clone_size	j_call	d_call	cdr3_nt	cdr3_aa
TRBV7-2	few	TRBJ2-5	TRBD2	TGTGCCAGCAGCTTAACCGGGACTAGCGCCTCGGAATCGTACTTC	CASSLTGTSASESYF
TRBV7-8	few	TRBJ2-1	NA	TGTGCCAGCAGCTTAGAAGGGTGGAACAATGAGCAGTTCTTC	CASSLEGWNNEQFF
TRBV5-1	NA	TRBJ2-3	NA	TGCGCCAGCACCCCGGTAGAAAGCATAGGCGGATACGCGTATTTT	CASTPVESIGGYAYF
TRBV7-9	NA	TRBJ2-2	NA	TGTGCCAGCGGCGCCACAGGGTTAGGCACCGGGGAGCTGTTTTTT	CASGATGLGTGELFF
TRBV19	NA	TRBJ2-1	NA	TGTGCCAGTAGTATGCCGGGACTTAAGCCCGACAATGAGCAGTTCTTC	CASSMPGLKPDNEQFF
TRBV5-1	NA	TRBJ2-7	NA	TGCGCCAGCAGCTTGGACGCCTTAGGAGGCGAGCAGTACTTC	CASSLDALGGEQYF
TRBV20-1	NA	TRBJ2-1	NA	TGCAGTGCTAGTGCACAGGGTCAGTTCTTC	CSASAQGQFF
TRBV27	few	TRBJ2-5	TRBD1	TGTGCCAGCAGTGGGCGGACAGGGGAAGTGGAGACCCAGTACTTC	CASSGRTGEVETQYF
TRBV20-1	NA	TRBJ2-7	NA	TGCAGTGCTACCCTCTTTGATGAGGAACCGGGATCGCGGCAGTACTTC	CSATLFDEEPGSRQYF
TRBV12-3/TRBV12-4	NA	TRBJ1-2	NA	TGTGCCAGCAGTTTAGCGCTAGGGCAGTCCTATGGCTACACCTTC	CASSLALGQSYGYTF
TRBV12-3/TRBV12-4	NA	TRBJ2-1	TRBD2	TGTGCCAGCAGTCCGCTAGCGGGAGTAAGGAATGAGCAGTTCTTC	CASSPLAGVRNEQFF
TRBV9	NA	TRBJ2-5	NA	TGTGCCAGCAGCGCCGGGACCAAGTACCAAGAGACCCAGTACTTC	CASSAGTKYQETQYF
TRBV20-1	few	TRBJ2-7	NA	TGCAGTGCTAGAGTTGGTAACAATGAGCAGTACTTC	CSARVGNNEQYF
TRBV5-5	few	TRBJ2-7	TRBD1	TGTGCCAGCAGCTCTCCGGGACAGGGTCTCAGCGGACCCACCTACGAGCAGTACTTC	CASSSPGQGLSGPTYEQYF
TRBV12-3/TRBV12-4	NA	TRBJ2-5	TRBD1	TGTGCCAGCAGCGCCGGGACAGGGAGAGAGACCCAGTACTTC	CASSAGTGRETQYF
TRBV27	NA	TRBJ1-2	NA	TGTGCCAGCAGTGCGCCGGGGGCTGAGAACTATGGCTACACCTTC	CASSAPGAENYGYTF
TRBV24-1	NA	TRBJ2-6	TRBD1	TGTGCCACCAGGCCCCCGGGACAGGGACCCTCTGGGGCCAACGTCCTGACTTTC	CATRPPGQGPSGANVLTF
TRBV7-3	NA	TRBJ2-3	NA	TGTGCCAGCAGCTTAAAACACGGGTTGAGCACAGATACGCAGTATTTT	CASSLKHGLSTDTQYF